This T cell receptor beta chain was sequenced for a study of CD8 T cells in ankylosing spondylitis. V was shortened by 8 bases and J by 0 bases, with 13 bases between the two germline ends. The CDR3 is 14 residues long. Germline-derived CDR1 and CDR2 are MNHEY and SMNVEV (reference sequence). As the method for making TCR beta libraries, quantitative 5'-RACE with molecular barcodes was used. TCRdb ran MiXCR on the 5' RACE reads and lists one entry per CDR3 protein. The sample shows approximately 300,000 distinct CDR3 sequences, roughly 8% of them seen only once. This clonotype has more than one count but fewer than ten. Its matching antigen is unknown. General study points: A motif of 7 or 8 highly homologous TCR beta variants was seen as apparently characteristic of ankylosing spondylitis blood. The authors reported significant enrichment of disease-linked clones in matched ankylosing spondylitis synovial fluid.

Sequencing was done on a sample of blood, either unsorted or a sorted T cell fraction (not recorded which). This chain connects TRBV27 to TRBJ1-1, with D maybe TRBD1 (5 bases). This sequence originates from a male donor with ankylosing spondylitis. This CDR3 is CASSGGVLNTEAFF. CDR3 bases: TGTGCCAGCTCGGGGGGAGTCCTGAACACTGAAGCTTTCTTT.